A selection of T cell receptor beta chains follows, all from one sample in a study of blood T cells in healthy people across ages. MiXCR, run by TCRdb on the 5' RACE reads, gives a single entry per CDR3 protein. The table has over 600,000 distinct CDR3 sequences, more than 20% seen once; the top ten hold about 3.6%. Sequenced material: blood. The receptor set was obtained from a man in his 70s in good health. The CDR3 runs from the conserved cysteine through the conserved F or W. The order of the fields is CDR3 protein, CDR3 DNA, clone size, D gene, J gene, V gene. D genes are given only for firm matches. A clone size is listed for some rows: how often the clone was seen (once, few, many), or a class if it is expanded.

CSGNLAGATDTQYF | TGCAGCGGAAACCTAGCGGGAGCCACAGATACGCAGTATTTT | . | TRBD2 | TRBJ2-3 | TRBV29-1
CASSLVRGPSTGELFF | TGCGCCAGCAGCTTGGTCAGGGGACCGAGCACCGGGGAGCTGTTTTTT | . | . | TRBJ2-2 | TRBV5-1
CASSVGTENSPLHF | TGCGCCAGCAGCGTAGGGACAGAGAATTCACCCCTCCACTTT | . | TRBD1 | TRBJ1-6 | TRBV5-1
CSARDRASYEQYF | TGCAGTGCTAGAGACAGGGCAAGCTACGAGCAGTACTTC | many | . | TRBJ2-7 | TRBV20-1
CSARVSGTSGYNEQFF | TGCAGTGCTAGAGTCTCTGGGACTAGCGGATACAATGAGCAGTTCTTC | . | TRBD2 | TRBJ2-1 | TRBV20-1
CASSPTSGGSYEQYF | TGTGCCAGCAGCCCCACTAGCGGGGGATCCTACGAGCAGTACTTC | . | TRBD2 | TRBJ2-7 | TRBV9
CASSPVRLAGVYEQYF | TGTGCCAGCAGTCCTGTGCGACTAGCGGGAGTCTACGAGCAGTACTTC | . | TRBD2 | TRBJ2-7 | TRBV28
CASSDGRAAEAFF | TGCGCCAGCAGCGACGGGAGGGCGGCTGAAGCTTTCTTT | . | . | TRBJ1-1 | TRBV5-1
CASSLDPGQGGETQYF | TGCGCCAGCAGCTTGGATCCGGGCCAGGGAGGAGAGACCCAGTACTTC | . | . | TRBJ2-5 | TRBV5-1
CASSLELGGIGETLYF | TGTGCCAGCAGCTTGGAGCTGGGGGGCATTGGAGAGACCCTGTACTTC | . | . | TRBJ2-1 | TRBV5-4
CASSVWIGGIGETQYF | TGTGCCAGCAGCGTATGGATTGGTGGTATAGGAGAGACCCAGTACTTC | . | . | TRBJ2-5 | TRBV9
CASSQGWTGPPGTQYF | TGTGCCAGCAGCCAAGGCTGGACAGGGCCACCAGGTACGCAGTATTTT | . | TRBD1 | TRBJ2-3 | TRBV3-1
CASSNGGGYTF | TGTGCCAGCAGTAATGGGGGCGGCTACACCTTC | . | . | TRBJ1-2 | TRBV27
CASNRGQAQETQYF | TGTGCCAGCAACCGGGGACAGGCTCAAGAGACCCAGTACTTC | . | TRBD1 | TRBJ2-5 | TRBV9
CASSEGNTIYF | TGTGCCAGCAGTGAGGGAAACACCATATATTTT | . | . | TRBJ1-3 | TRBV12-3/TRBV12-4
CSGAVTKNIQYF | TGCAGCGGGGCCGTTACCAAAAACATTCAGTACTTC | . | . | TRBJ2-4 | TRBV29-1
CASSLGLAGGPNEQFF | TGTGCCAGCAGCTTAGGACTAGCGGGGGGTCCTAATGAGCAGTTCTTC | . | TRBD2 | TRBJ2-1 | TRBV7-9
CASSDHKGADTQYF | TGTGCCAGCAGTGACCACAAGGGCGCAGATACGCAGTATTTT | few | . | TRBJ2-3 | TRBV25-1
CASSSEGQGAAAEQYF | TGCGCCAGCAGCTCAGAGGGACAGGGGGCCGCGGCCGAGCAGTACTTC | . | TRBD1 | TRBJ2-7 | TRBV5-1
CASSEPRGVELPNEQLF | TGTGCCAGCAGTGAACCCCGTGGGGTTGAACTTCCCAATGAGCAGTTATTC | . | . | TRBJ2-5 | TRBV25-1
CASSPPGDRYEQYF | TGTGCCAGCTCACCACCGGGGGACAGATACGAGCAGTACTTC | few | TRBD1 | TRBJ2-7 | TRBV18
CSANIYRADWEKLFF | TGCAGTGCTAATATCTACAGGGCTGATTGGGAAAAACTGTTTTTT | few | . | TRBJ1-4 | TRBV20-1
CAISGTSGPYEQYF | TGTGCCATCAGCGGGACTAGCGGGCCCTACGAGCAGTACTTC | . | TRBD2 | TRBJ2-7 | TRBV10-3
CARIHPFGAKNIQYF | TGTGCCAGAATACACCCATTTGGAGCCAAAAACATTCAGTACTTC | . | . | TRBJ2-4 | TRBV6-4
CASSKFDRALSYEQYF | TGTGCCAGCAGTAAATTCGACAGGGCCCTCTCCTACGAGCAGTACTTC | few | TRBD1 | TRBJ2-7 | TRBV3-1
CSVEVANYGYTF | TGCAGCGTTGAGGTGGCGAACTATGGCTACACCTTC | . | . | TRBJ1-2 | TRBV29-1
CATSKDVEQYF | TGTGCCACCTCCAAGGACGTGGAGCAGTACTTC | . | . | TRBJ2-5 | TRBV28
CASIDGTSGSTDTQYF | TGTGCCAGCATTGATGGGACTAGCGGATCCACAGATACGCAGTATTTT | few | TRBD2 | TRBJ2-3 | TRBV7-2
CASSGQGTEAVDTQYF | TGTGCCAGCAGTGGTCAAGGGACAGAAGCTGTGGATACGCAGTATTTT | few | TRBD1 | TRBJ2-3 | TRBV25-1
CASSSHSGSEQYF | TGTGCCAGCAGCTCCCATAGCGGGAGCGAGCAGTACTTC | few | TRBD2 | TRBJ2-7 | TRBV7-2
CATSDSTSGSTDTQYF | TGTGCCACCAGTGACTCGACTAGCGGGAGTACAGATACGCAGTATTTT | . | TRBD2 | TRBJ2-3 | TRBV24-1
CASWREGGSNNEQFF | TGCGCCAGCTGGAGAGAGGGCGGGAGTAACAATGAGCAGTTCTTC | few | TRBD2 | TRBJ2-1 | TRBV5-1
CASSPNPTGELFF | TGTGCCAGCAGCCCGAATCCCACCGGGGAGCTGTTTTTT | . | . | TRBJ2-2 | TRBV7-9
CASSLRVELAYGYTF | TGTGCCAGCAGCTTACGCGTGGAATTGGCGTATGGCTACACCTTC | few | . | TRBJ1-2 | TRBV7-8
CASSEAGATQLAKNIQYF | TGTGCCAGCAGTGAAGCGGGGGCAACCCAGCTAGCCAAAAACATTCAGTACTTC | few | . | TRBJ2-4 | TRBV2
CASSSGDRGGRDTQYF | TGTGCCAGCAGCTCCGGGGACAGGGGAGGAAGAGATACGCAGTATTTT | few | TRBD1 | TRBJ2-3 | TRBV7-3
CASSFDSYNEQFF | TGCGCCAGCAGTTTTGATAGTTACAATGAGCAGTTCTTC | many | . | TRBJ2-1 | TRBV5-1
CSATLGAGANVLTF | TGCAGTGCCACGCTGGGGGCTGGGGCCAACGTCCTGACTTTC | . | . | TRBJ2-6 | TRBV20-1
CANSLWGGPKSTDTQYF | TGTGCCAACAGTTTATGGGGAGGACCGAAAAGCACAGATACGCAGTATTTT | few | . | TRBJ2-3 | TRBV28
CASRSSGRTETQYF | TGTGCCAGCAGGTCGAGCGGGAGGACGGAGACCCAGTACTTC | . | TRBD2 | TRBJ2-5 | TRBV3-1
CARQGSRTEAFF | TGTGCCAGGCAGGGGAGTCGAACTGAAGCTTTCTTT | few | . | TRBJ1-1 | TRBV6-1
CSASLGETQYF | TGCAGTGCCAGCCTGGGAGAGACCCAGTACTTC | . | . | TRBJ2-5 | TRBV20-1
CASRTGQGYTF | TGTGCCAGCAGGACAGGGCAAGGCTACACCTTC | . | TRBD1 | TRBJ1-2 | TRBV25-1
CASSYSSGRAGDTQYF | TGTGCCAGCAGTTATTCTAGCGGGAGGGCCGGGGATACGCAGTATTTT | . | TRBD2 | TRBJ2-3 | TRBV6-5
CASSGEGGGSYEQYF | TGTGCCAGCAGTGGAGAAGGCGGCGGGAGCTACGAGCAGTACTTC | . | TRBD2 | TRBJ2-7 | TRBV25-1
CASSSPHLDEQYF | TGTGCCAGCAGCTCGCCGCACCTCGACGAGCAGTACTTC | few | . | TRBJ2-7 | TRBV7-9
CASRPGTRGETQYF | TGCGCCAGCAGACCCGGCACTAGGGGAGAGACCCAGTACTTC | once | . | TRBJ2-5 | TRBV5-1
CASGKRYPRETQYF | TGTGCCAGCGGAAAGCGGTACCCCCGAGAGACCCAGTACTTC | many | . | TRBJ2-5 | TRBV28